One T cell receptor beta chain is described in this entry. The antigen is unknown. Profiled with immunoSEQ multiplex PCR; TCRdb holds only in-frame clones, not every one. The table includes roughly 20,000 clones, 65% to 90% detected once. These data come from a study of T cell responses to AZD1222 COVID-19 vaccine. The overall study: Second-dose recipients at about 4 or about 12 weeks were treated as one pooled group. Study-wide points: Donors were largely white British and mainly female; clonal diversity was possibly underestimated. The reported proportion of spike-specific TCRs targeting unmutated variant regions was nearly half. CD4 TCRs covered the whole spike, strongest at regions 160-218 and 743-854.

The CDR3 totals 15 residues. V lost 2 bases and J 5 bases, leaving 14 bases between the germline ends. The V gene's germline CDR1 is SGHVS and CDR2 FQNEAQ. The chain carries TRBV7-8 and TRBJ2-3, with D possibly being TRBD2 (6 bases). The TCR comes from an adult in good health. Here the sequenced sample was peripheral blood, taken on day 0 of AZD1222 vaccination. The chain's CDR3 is CASSLTSMAIDTQYF. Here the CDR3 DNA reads TGTGCCAGCAGCTTAACTAGCATGGCAATAGATACGCAGTATTTT.